This is a list of T cell receptor beta chains from one sample in a study of shared clonotypes between healthy human individuals. The repertoire was sequenced with immunoSEQ multiplex PCR; TCRdb's copy has only in-frame clones and lacks some. The sample lists approximately 1.9 million clones, just over 90% occurring once. The sequenced material came from naive CD8+ T cells from PBMCs. The receptor set was obtained from a man younger than 35 in good health. Some clones in this sample may be carry-over from other donors' samples. The CDR3 runs from the conserved cysteine through the conserved F or W.

V,J,CDR3
TRBV7-9,TRBJ1-1,CASSLPSEAFF
TRBV4-1,TRBJ1-1,CASSLPPGRDTEAFF
TRBV6-1,TRBJ1-4,CASSEWYSGNEKLFF
TRBV29-1,TRBJ2-1,CSVEKITSDISYNEQFF
TRBV27,TRBJ2-2,CASSYDSTGELFF
TRBV18,TRBJ2-3,CASSQDRLSTDTQYF
TRBV13,TRBJ2-5,CASSLLGQGIQTQYF
TRBV28,TRBJ2-7,CASSLPNRPLLVEQYF
TRBV30,TRBJ1-5,CAWGLTGDLNQPQHF
TRBV9,TRBJ2-7,CASSVTPLGTRYEQYF
TRBV9,TRBJ2-5,CASSSRQATEETQYF
TRBV6-5,TRBJ1-2,CASSYSAGAWGYTF
TRBV4-1,TRBJ2-1,CASSQGVSDNEQFF
TRBV5-4,TRBJ1-4,CASSSTGGFEKLFF